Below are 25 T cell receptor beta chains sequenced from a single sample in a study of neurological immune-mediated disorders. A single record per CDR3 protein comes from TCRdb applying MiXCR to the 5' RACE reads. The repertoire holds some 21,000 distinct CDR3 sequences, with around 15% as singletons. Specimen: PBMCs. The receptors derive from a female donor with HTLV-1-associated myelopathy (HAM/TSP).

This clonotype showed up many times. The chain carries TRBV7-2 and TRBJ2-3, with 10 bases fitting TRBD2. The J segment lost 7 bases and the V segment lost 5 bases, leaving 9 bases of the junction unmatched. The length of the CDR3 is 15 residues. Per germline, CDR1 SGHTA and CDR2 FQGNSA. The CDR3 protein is CASSPSTSGYYTQYF. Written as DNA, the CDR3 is TGTGCCAGCAGCCCCTCGACTAGCGGGTACTATACGCAGTATTTT.

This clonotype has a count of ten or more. As DNA, the CDR3 is TGCAGTGCCGGGGACAGGGAATACGAGCAGTACTTC. Translating gives CSAGDREYEQYF. J is TRBJ2-7 and V is TRBV20-1, with TRBD1 matching 9 bases. Trimming cost V 6 bases and J 4 bases; bases outside gene matches: 4. The CDR3 runs to 12 residues. CDR1 is DFQATT, CDR2 SNEGSKA, per germline (reference sequence).

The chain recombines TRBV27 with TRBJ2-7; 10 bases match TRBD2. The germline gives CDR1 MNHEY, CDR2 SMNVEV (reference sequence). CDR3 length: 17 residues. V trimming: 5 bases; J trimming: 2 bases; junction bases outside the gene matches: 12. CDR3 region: CASSPYIKRGGTYEQYF. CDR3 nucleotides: TGTGCCAGCAGTCCCTACATCAAGCGGGGGGGGACCTACGAGCAGTACTTC.

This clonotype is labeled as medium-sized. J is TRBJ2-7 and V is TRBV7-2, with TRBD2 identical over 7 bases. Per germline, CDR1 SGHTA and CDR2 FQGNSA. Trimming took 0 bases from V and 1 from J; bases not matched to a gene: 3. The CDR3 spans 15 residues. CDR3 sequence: CASSLALGGSYEQYF. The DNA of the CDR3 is TGTGCCAGCAGCTTAGCGCTGGGAGGGTCCTACGAGCAGTACTTC.

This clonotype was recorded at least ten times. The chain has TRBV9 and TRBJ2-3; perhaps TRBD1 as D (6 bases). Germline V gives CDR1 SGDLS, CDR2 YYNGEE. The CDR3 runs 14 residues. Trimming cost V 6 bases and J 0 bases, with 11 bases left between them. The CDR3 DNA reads TGTGCCAGCAAATCAGGGGCTAGCACAGATACGCAGTATTTT. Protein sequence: CASKSGASTDTQYF. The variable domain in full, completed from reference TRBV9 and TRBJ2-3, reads DSGVTQTPKHLITATGQRVTLRCSPRSGDLSVYWYQQSLDQGLQFLIQYYNGEERAKGNILERFSAQQFPDLHSELNLSSLELGDSALYFCASKSGASTDTQYFGPGTRLTVL.

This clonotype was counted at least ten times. CDR3 amino acids: CASTSDALDEQFF. The DNA of the CDR3 is TGTGCCAGCACCTCTGACGCCCTCGATGAGCAGTTCTTC. The chain links TRBV5-8 to TRBJ2-1; D remains ambiguous. CDR1 SGHTS and CDR2 YDEGEE come from the germline V gene. The CDR3 consists of 13 residues. Trimming stripped 6 bases from V and 8 bases from J, with 15 bases between.

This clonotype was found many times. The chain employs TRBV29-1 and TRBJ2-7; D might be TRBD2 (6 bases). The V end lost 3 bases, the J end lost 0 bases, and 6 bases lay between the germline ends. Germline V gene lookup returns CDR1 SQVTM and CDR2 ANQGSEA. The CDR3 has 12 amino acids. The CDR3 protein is CSVDGSSYEQYF. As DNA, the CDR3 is TGCAGCGTTGACGGGAGCTCCTACGAGCAGTACTTC.

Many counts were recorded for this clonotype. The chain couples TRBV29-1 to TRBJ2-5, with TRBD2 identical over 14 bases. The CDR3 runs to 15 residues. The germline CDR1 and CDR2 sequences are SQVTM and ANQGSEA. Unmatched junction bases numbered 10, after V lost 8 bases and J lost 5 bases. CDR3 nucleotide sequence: TGCAGCACAGCGACTAGCGGGGGGGCAATTGAGACCCAGTACTTC. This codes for CSTATSGGAIETQYF. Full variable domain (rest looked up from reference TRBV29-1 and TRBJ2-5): SAVISQKPSRDICQRGTSLTIQCQVDSQVTMMFWYRQQPGQSLTLIATANQGSEATYESGFVIDKFPISRPNLTFSTLTVSNMSPEDSSIYLCSTATSGGAIETQYFGPGTRLLVL.

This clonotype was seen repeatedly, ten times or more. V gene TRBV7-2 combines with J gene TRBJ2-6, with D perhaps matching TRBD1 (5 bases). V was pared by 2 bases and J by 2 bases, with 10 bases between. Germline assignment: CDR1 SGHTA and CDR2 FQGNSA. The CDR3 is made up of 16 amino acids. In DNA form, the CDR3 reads TGTGCCAGCAGCTTACAGGGTAGTACTGGGGCCAACGTCCTGACTTTC. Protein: CASSLQGSTGANVLTF. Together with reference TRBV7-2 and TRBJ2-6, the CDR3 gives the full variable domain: GAGVSQSPSNKVTEKGKDVELRCDPISGHTALYWYRQSLGQGLEFLIYFQGNSAPDKSGLPSDRFSAERTGGSVSTLTIQRTQQEDSAVYLCASSLQGSTGANVLTFGAGSRLTVL.

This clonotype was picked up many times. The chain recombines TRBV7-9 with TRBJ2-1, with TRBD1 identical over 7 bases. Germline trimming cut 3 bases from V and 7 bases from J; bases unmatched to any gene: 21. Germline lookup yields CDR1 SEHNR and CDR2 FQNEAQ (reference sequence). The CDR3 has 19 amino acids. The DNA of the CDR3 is TGTGCCAGCAGCTTCCCCTGGGACAGTCTTTTCGGGCCTTTTAATGAGCAGTTCTTC. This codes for CASSFPWDSLFGPFNEQFF.

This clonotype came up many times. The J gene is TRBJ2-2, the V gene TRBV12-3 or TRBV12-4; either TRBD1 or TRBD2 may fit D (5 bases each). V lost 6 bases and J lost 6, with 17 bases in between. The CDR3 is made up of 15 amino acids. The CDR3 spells CASSPMGRLAGELFF. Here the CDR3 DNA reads TGTGCCAGCAGCCCCATGGGACGTCTCGCCGGGGAGCTGTTTTTT.

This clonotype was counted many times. The chain's CDR3 is CASSSSGGAYEQYF. Written as DNA, the CDR3 is TGTGCCAGCAGTTCTAGCGGGGGGGCCTACGAGCAGTACTTC. The chain combines TRBV12-3 or TRBV12-4 with TRBJ2-7; the match to TRBD2 covers 12 bases. V dropped 4 bases and J dropped 2; count of bases not matched to a gene: 0. CDR3 length: 14 amino acids.

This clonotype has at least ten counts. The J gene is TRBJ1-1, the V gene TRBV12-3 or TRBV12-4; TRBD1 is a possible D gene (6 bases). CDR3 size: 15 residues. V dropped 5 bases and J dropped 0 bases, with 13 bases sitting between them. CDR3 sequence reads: CASSGGGSLNTEAFF. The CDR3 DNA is TGTGCCAGCAGTGGGGGGGGCTCCTTGAACACTGAAGCTTTCTTT.

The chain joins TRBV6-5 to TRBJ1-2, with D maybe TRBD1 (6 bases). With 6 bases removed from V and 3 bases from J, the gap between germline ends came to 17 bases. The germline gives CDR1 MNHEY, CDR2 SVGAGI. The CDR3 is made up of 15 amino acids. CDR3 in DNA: TGTGCCAGCAGCTCCGGACAGACTCCGGACTATGGCTACACCTTC. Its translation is CASSSGQTPDYGYTF.

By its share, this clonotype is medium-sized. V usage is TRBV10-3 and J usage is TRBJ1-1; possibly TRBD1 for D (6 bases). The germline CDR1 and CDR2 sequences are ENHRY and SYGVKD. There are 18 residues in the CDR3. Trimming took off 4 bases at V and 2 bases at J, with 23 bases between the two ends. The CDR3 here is CAISVSTPGHGQNTEAFF. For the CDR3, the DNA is TGTGCCATCAGTGTTTCCACCCCGGGACACGGACAAAACACTGAAGCTTTCTTT.

The CDR3 DNA is TGTGCCAGCAACTCCTTCTGGGGGTGGGACACCGGGGAGCTGTTTTTT. Its protein product is CASNSFWGWDTGELFF. The chain links TRBV5-5 to TRBJ2-2, with D possibly called TRBD1 or TRBD2 (5 bases each). Trimming removed 6 bases from V and 3 bases from J, with 18 bases in between. The CDR3 is 16 amino acids. Germline CDR1 and CDR2: SGHKS and YYEKEE (reference sequence).

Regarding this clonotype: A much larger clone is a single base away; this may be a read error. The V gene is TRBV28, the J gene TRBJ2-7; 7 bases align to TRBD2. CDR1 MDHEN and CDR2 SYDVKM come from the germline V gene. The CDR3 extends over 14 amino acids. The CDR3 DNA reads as TGTGACAGCAGTTTCGGGGGAGGGCCCTACGAGCAGTACTTC. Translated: CDSSFGGGPYEQYF.

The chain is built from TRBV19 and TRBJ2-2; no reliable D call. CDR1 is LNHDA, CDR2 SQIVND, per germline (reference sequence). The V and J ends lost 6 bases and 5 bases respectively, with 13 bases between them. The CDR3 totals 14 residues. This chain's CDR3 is CASSLQPRTGELFF. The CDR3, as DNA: TGTGCCAGTAGCCTCCAGCCCAGAACCGGGGAGCTGTTTTTT.

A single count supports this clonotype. The DNA for the CDR3 is TGTGCCAGCAGTTCAGGGGCCTACAATGAGCAGTTCTTC. Translation: CASSSGAYNEQFF. This chain connects TRBV28 to TRBJ2-1; D perhaps matches TRBD1 (6 bases). This CDR3 spans 13 amino acids. The V gene's germline CDR1 is MDHEN and CDR2 SYDVKM. V was clipped by 4 bases and J by 2 bases, with 6 bases between them.

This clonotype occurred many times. The CDR3 region is CASSSRDTPEEEKLFF. CDR3 DNA: TGTGCCAGCAGCTCCCGGGACACCCCAGAGGAAGAAAAACTGTTTTTT. V gene TRBV4-2 combines with J gene TRBJ1-4; TRBD1 might be the D (6 bases). This CDR3 is built from 16 residues. Germline V gives CDR1 LGHNA, CDR2 YNFKEQ. The V gene lost 5 bases and the J gene lost 8 bases, with 21 bases spanning the gap.

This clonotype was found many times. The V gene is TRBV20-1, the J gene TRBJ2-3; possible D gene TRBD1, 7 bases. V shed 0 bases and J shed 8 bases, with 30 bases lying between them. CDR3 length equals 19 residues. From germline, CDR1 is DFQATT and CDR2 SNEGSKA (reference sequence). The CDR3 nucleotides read TGCAGTGCTAGAGATAGGAGGGGGCATTCCCAATCCACAGAACGTACGCAGTATTTT. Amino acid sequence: CSARDRRGHSQSTERTQYF.

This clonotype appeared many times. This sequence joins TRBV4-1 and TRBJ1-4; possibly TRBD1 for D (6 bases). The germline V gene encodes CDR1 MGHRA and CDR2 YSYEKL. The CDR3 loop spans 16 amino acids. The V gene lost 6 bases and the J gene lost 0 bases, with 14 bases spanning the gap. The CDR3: CASRRGQLATNEKLFF. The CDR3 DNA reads TGCGCCAGCAGGAGAGGACAGCTTGCAACTAATGAAAAACTGTTTTTT.

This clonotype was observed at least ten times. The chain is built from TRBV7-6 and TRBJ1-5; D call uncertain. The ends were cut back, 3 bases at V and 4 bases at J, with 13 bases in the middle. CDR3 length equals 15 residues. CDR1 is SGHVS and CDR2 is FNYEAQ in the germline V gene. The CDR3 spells CASSLSSAFNQPQHF. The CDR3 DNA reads TGTGCCAGCAGCTTGAGTTCGGCGTTTAATCAGCCCCAGCATTTT.

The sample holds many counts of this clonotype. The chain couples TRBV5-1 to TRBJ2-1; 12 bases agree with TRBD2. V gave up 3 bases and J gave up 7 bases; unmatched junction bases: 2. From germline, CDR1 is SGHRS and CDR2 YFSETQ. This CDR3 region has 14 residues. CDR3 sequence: CASSSGTSGNEQFF. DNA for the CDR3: TGCGCCAGCAGCTCCGGGACTAGCGGGAATGAGCAGTTCTTC. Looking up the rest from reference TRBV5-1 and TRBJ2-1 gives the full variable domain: KAGVTQTPRYLIKTRGQQVTLSCSPISGHRSVSWYQQTPGQGLQFLFEYFSETQRNKGNFPGRFSGRQFSNSRSEMNVSTLELGDSALYLCASSSGTSGNEQFFGPGTRLTVL.

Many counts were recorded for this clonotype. CDR3 sequence (DNA): TGTGCCAGCAGTTCAATCAGGGGGGCCTTTGACGGGGAGCTGTTTTTT. This translates into CASSSIRGAFDGELFF. The chain is built from TRBV27 and TRBJ2-2, with D tentatively TRBD1 (7 bases). Germline CDR1 MNHEY, CDR2 SMNVEV (reference sequence). This CDR3 is 16 amino acids long. The V end lost 4 bases, the J end lost 7 bases, and 19 bases lay between the germline ends.